This T cell receptor (beta chain) stems from a study of blood T cell repertoires in COVID-19. The V gene's germline CDR1 is SGHRS and CDR2 YFSETQ. The V gene end was trimmed by 6 bases and the J gene end by 5 bases; junction bases not matched to a gene: 2. This CDR3 comprises 12 residues. Participant-given clinical history determined each cohort assignment. Methods used by the authors: Researchers report that nucleated cell counts were estimated from reference gene primer amplification. Sequenced by immunoSEQ multiplex PCR; TCRdb stores in-frame clones only, minus some. V and J calls and clone size follow that table, whereas D and trimming were derived from the DNA. The sample records under 450,000 clones, approximately 87% being singletons.

Sequences were obtained from PBMCs or T cells enriched from blood (not recorded which). The source is a man aged 25 to 40 who had recovered from COVID-19. The J gene is TRBJ2-5, the V gene TRBV5-1, with 9 bases that match TRBD1. The DNA for the CDR3 is TGCGCCAGCACACAGGGGGCGGAGACCCAGTACTTC. It codes for CASTQGAETQYF. Full variable domain (missing parts from reference TRBV5-1 and TRBJ2-5): KAGVTQTPRYLIKTRGQQVTLSCSPISGHRSVSWYQQTPGQGLQFLFEYFSETQRNKGNFPGRFSGRQFSNSRSEMNVSTLELGDSALYLCASTQGAETQYFGPGTRLLVL.